The rows below give T cell receptor beta chains drawn from one sample of a study of Ad26.COV2.S vaccination and SARS-CoV-2 variants. Profiled with immunoSEQ multiplex PCR; TCRdb holds only in-frame clones, not every one. Among about 400,000 clones listed, over 75% were seen once. Sequenced material: peripheral blood, taken in a trial of Ad26.COV2.S vaccine versus placebo. The receptors were sampled from a person between 18 and 59 years old who received the Ad26.COV2.S COVID-19 vaccine or a placebo. CDR3s include the opening cysteine and the closing phenylalanine or tryptophan. The order of the fields is J gene, clone size, D gene, V gene, CDR3 protein, CDR3 DNA. D genes are given only for firm matches. Clone size, where shown, is once, few, many, or a class for clones that have expanded.

TRBJ1-2,-,-,TRBV6-1,CASSESPGPYGYTF,TGTGCCAGCAGTGAAAGCCCAGGGCCCTATGGCTACACCTTC
TRBJ2-3,few,TRBD2,TRBV5-5,CASSFREGDTQYF,TGTGCCAGCAGCTTCCGGGAGGGAGATACGCAGTATTTT
TRBJ1-2,-,TRBD1,TRBV4-1,CASSLRVGQGRGRSTKNYGYTF,TGCGCCAGCAGCCTTAGAGTGGGACAGGGCCGGGGGAGAAGCACCAAAAACTATGGCTACACCTTC
TRBJ2-3,-,-,TRBV5-6,CASSLDAGVYTDTQYF,TGTGCCAGCAGCTTGGACGCAGGGGTCTACACAGATACGCAGTATTTT
TRBJ2-1,-,-,TRBV3-1/TRBV3-2,CASSQSDKGEQFF,TGTGCCAGCAGCCAATCCGACAAGGGGGAGCAGTTCTTC
TRBJ2-7,-,-,TRBV5-1,CASSFEGPSYEQYF,TGCGCCAGCAGCTTTGAGGGACCTTCCTACGAGCAGTACTTC
TRBJ1-5,-,-,TRBV28,CASSFSGLSNQPQHF,TGTGCCAGCAGTTTTTCGGGGCTTAGCAATCAGCCCCAGCATTTT
TRBJ2-5,-,-,TRBV10-2,CASSEPWRETQYF,TGCGCCAGCAGTGAGCCGTGGCGTGAGACCCAGTACTTC
TRBJ2-7,once,-,TRBV28,CASSLTVRGGKLWSAYEQYF,TGTGCCAGCAGTTTAACGGTACGAGGGGGAAAGTTGTGGTCCGCCTACGAGCAGTACTTC
TRBJ1-2,few,-,TRBV6-6,CASSTDYYGYTF,TGTGCCAGCAGTACCGATTACTATGGCTACACCTTC
TRBJ1-5,-,TRBD1,TRBV28,CASRPTGGRQPQHF,TGTGCCAGCAGACCTACAGGGGGTCGACAGCCCCAGCATTTT
TRBJ2-7,-,TRBD2,TRBV27,CASRRGAGTHEQYF,TGTGCCAGCCGGCGGGGGGCGGGAACCCACGAGCAGTACTTC
TRBJ2-3,-,-,TRBV5-1,CASSLVGFPTDTQYF,TGCGCCAGCAGCTTGGTTGGGTTCCCCACAGATACGCAGTATTTT
TRBJ2-5,-,-,TRBV7-9,CASSRETQYF,TGTGCCAGCAGTCGGGAGACCCAGTACTTC
TRBJ2-5,-,TRBD2,TRBV5-6,CASSLLTSGRGSETQYF,TGTGCCAGCAGCTTGTTGACTAGCGGGAGGGGAAGTGAGACCCAGTACTTC
TRBJ1-2,once,-,TRBV5-1,CASSLDRENYGYTF,TGCGCCAGCAGCTTGGACAGGGAGAACTATGGCTACACCTTC
TRBJ1-1,-,-,TRBV6-5,CASSWGGRLNTEAFF,TGTGCCAGCAGTTGGGGGGGGCGCTTGAACACTGAAGCTTTCTTT
TRBJ1-3,-,-,TRBV6-2/TRBV6-3,CASSYGRSQGNTIYF,TGTGCCAGCAGTTACGGTAGGTCGCAAGGAAACACCATATATTTT
TRBJ2-3,-,TRBD2,TRBV2,CASSGGAGGTADTQYF,TGTGCCAGCAGTGGTGGAGCGGGAGGAACCGCAGATACGCAGTATTTT
TRBJ1-4,-,TRBD1,TRBV7-9,CASSLRTGGIEKLFF,TGTGCCAGCAGCTTACGGACAGGGGGCATTGAAAAACTGTTTTTT
TRBJ1-2,-,-,TRBV12-1,CASRIHPQRDPANYGYTF,TGTGCCAGCAGGATCCACCCGCAGCGGGATCCGGCTAACTATGGCTACACCTTC
TRBJ2-7,-,TRBD1,TRBV6-4,CASSDPSFNGTGKGTYEQYF,TGTGCCAGCAGTGACCCATCCTTTAACGGGACAGGGAAGGGGACCTACGAGCAGTACTTC
TRBJ2-3,-,TRBD2,TRBV19,CASTFGLAGADTQYF,TGTGCCAGTACCTTTGGGCTAGCGGGAGCAGATACGCAGTATTTT
TRBJ2-7,-,-,TRBV7-3,CASSPLPDYEQYF,TGTGCCAGCAGCCCACTGCCGGACTACGAGCAGTACTTC
TRBJ2-7,-,TRBD2,TRBV5-1,CASSLAGTSQYEQYF,TGCGCCAGCAGCTTGGCCGGGACTAGCCAGTACGAGCAGTACTTC
TRBJ2-7,-,TRBD1,TRBV5-5,CASSWGTGPSYEQYF,TGTGCCAGCAGCTGGGGGACAGGGCCTTCCTACGAGCAGTACTTC
TRBJ1-4,-,-,TRBV4-1,CASSQNAGGGEKLFF,TGCGCCAGCAGCCAAAATGCGGGGGGTGGCGAAAAACTGTTTTTT
TRBJ1-2,-,-,TRBV30,CAWALGGTNYGYTF,TGTGCCTGGGCCTTGGGGGGAACTAACTATGGCTACACCTTC
TRBJ2-5,-,TRBD1,TRBV19,CASSINWGQGAGLGQETQYF,TGTGCCAGTAGTATAAATTGGGGACAGGGGGCCGGATTGGGTCAAGAGACCCAGTACTTC
TRBJ2-7,-,-,TRBV7-2,CASSLDRRANYEQYF,TGTGCCAGCAGCTTAGATCGGAGGGCAAACTACGAGCAGTACTTC
TRBJ2-7,-,TRBD1,TRBV28,CASSLPGTGVEEQYF,TGTGCCAGCAGTTTACCCGGGACAGGGGTTGAGGAGCAGTACTTC
TRBJ2-1,-,TRBD2,TRBV7-3,CASSPTGTSGIKKFF,TGTGCCAGCAGCCCCACCGGGACTAGCGGGATAAAGAAGTTCTTC
TRBJ1-2,-,-,TRBV19,CASSSTGPAYGYTF,TGTGCCAGTAGTAGCACAGGTCCGGCCTATGGCTACACCTTC
TRBJ1-5,-,-,TRBV19,CASSTTVQQPQHF,TGTGCCAGTAGTACGACAGTCCAACAGCCCCAGCATTTT
TRBJ2-2,few,TRBD1,TRBV6-1,CASSEIGQVANTGELFF,TGTGCCAGCAGTGAAATCGGACAGGTCGCGAACACCGGGGAGCTGTTTTTT
TRBJ2-7,once,TRBD2,TRBV7-8,CASSLVVAGVNEQYF,TGTGCCAGCAGCTTAGTAGTAGCGGGAGTCAACGAGCAGTACTTC
TRBJ2-7,-,-,TRBV7-2,CASKPAVPYEQYF,TGTGCCAGCAAACCCGCGGTTCCCTACGAGCAGTACTTC
TRBJ2-7,once,TRBD1,TRBV6-5,CASSHTGTGDYEQYF,TGTGCCAGCAGTCATACCGGGACAGGGGACTACGAGCAGTACTTC
TRBJ1-4,-,-,TRBV29-1,CSADKGLGEKLFF,TGCAGCGCTGATAAGGGCTTGGGTGAAAAACTGTTTTTT